Included here is one T cell receptor beta chain sequence, with context. Its antigen target is currently unknown. Per-nucleotide qualities are absent, and no much larger clonotype sits a single base away. Genomic DNA was extracted from sorted cells for sequencing of the TCRbeta CDR3 region. The immunoSEQ Assay was used to sequence the TCRbeta CDR3 regions. This immuneACCESS table, as held by TCRdb, lists in-frame sequences with V and J called but not all clones. Of the missing ones, under half trace to an unresolved V gene in checked studies; the others have no known cause. The sample data list 150,000 to 190,000 clones, and approximately 94% of these were observed just once. Of the sample, under 0.4% is held by the ten largest clones. This sample was taken from a study of OX40 agonist ivuxolimab in advanced cancers. For context, the study as a whole: Ivuxolimab was an agonistic, fully human IgG2 monoclonal antibody directed against OX40 (CD134), a costimulatory receptor. Among the 50 to 55 dose-escalation patients, around 19 had hepatocellular carcinoma, approximately 15 melanoma, 9 renal cell carcinoma and 9 head and neck cancer. Partial responses occurred in three dose-escalation patients, of whom one had hepatocellular carcinoma and two had cutaneous melanoma. The point of sequencing TCRbeta in the periphery was to test whether ivuxolimab changed TCR sequence diversity and drove clonal T-cell expansion. Prior anti-PD-1, anti-PD-L1 or anti-CTLA-4 therapy was permitted, and checkpoint inhibitors had been received by approximately 39% of dose-escalation patients. A male proportion of 70% to 90% and a mean age of 60 years, ranging from about 20 to 80, were recorded for the dose-escalation cohort. The monotherapy dose-escalation portion (N of about 47 patients) of the phase I ivuxolimab trial is reported in the paper. Intravenous ivuxolimab was administered to patients every 2 weeks at six dose levels: 0.01, 0.1, 0.3, 1.5, 3 and 10 mg/kg. Study-wide conclusions, independent of this receptor: After ivuxolimab, more expanded clones were found on average in CD8+ T cells than in CD4+ T cells. Low levels of normalized T-cell clonal expansion were also seen in some patients who did not respond. The antigen specificity of the clonally expanded peripheral T cells was not determined. In the 0.1-3.0 mg/kg groups, partial responders had among the lowest normalized peripheral clonal expansion, particularly in CD8+ T cells. Clonal expansion of both CD4+ and CD8+ blood T cells was observed from baseline to week 6 at doses 0.1 to 3.0 mg/kg.

The trial excluded patients who had a history of autoimmune disease or who were on systemic immunosuppression. Peripheral blood for TCR sequencing was collected from all dose cohorts at baseline, on cycle 4 day 1, and on cycle 7 day 1. The samples were drawn from a first-in-human, open-label, multicenter phase I dose-escalation trial of ivuxolimab. The trial enrolled adults with locally advanced or metastatic head and neck squamous cell, hepatocellular, melanoma or renal cell carcinoma. Before TCR sequencing, CD4+ T cells and CD8+ T cells from peripheral blood were sorted into separate populations. The source of this sequence is an adult with an advanced solid tumor such as melanoma, head and neck, liver or kidney cancer. The sequences come from CD4+ or CD8+ T cells sorted from blood, collected in a trial of the OX40 agonist ivuxolimab.

The CDR3 has the sequence CASSQGPDRAYGYTF. The DNA sequence follows: TGCGCCAGCAGCCAAGGCCCAGACAGAGCCTATGGCTACACCTTC. The chain joins TRBV4-1 to TRBJ1-2; a tentative D call is TRBD1 (5 bases match). The CDR3 sequence holds 15 residues, the cysteine and phenylalanine included. Only the CDR3 part of the read is kept: 45 bases, read in frame from the first base. According to the germline V gene, CDR1 reads MGHRA and CDR2 reads YSYEKL. V sheds 1 base and J sheds 4 bases, leaving 13 bases between their ends.